The 17 T cell receptor beta chains listed next were all sequenced from one sample in a study of blood T cell repertoires in COVID-19 (TCRdb year 2020). Library preparation employed the immunoSEQ multiplex PCR assay. The clones in this table, taken by TCRdb from immuneACCESS, are in-frame only. Not every clone is retained; where verified, under half of the shortfall comes from an unresolved V gene, and the cause of the rest is unknown. Across this sample there are under 90,000 clones, with 87% seen only once. More than 4.5% of the sample lies in the top ten. Sequenced material: peripheral blood. The origin of the receptors is a man between 60 and 75 years old with acute or convalescent COVID-19.

The chain is built from TRBV5-6 and TRBJ2-2, with 7 bases identical to TRBD1. Germline CDR1 reads SGHDT; CDR2 reads YYEEEE. This CDR3 region has 16 residues. J gave up 4 bases and V 3 bases, and 9 bases lay outside the gene matches. The CDR3 reads CASSSDRDRITGELFF. The CDR3 nucleotides are TGTGCCAGCAGCTCCGACAGGGATCGTATCACCGGGGAGCTGTTTTTT.

The rearrangement links TRBV7-6 to TRBJ2-5; perhaps TRBD2 as D (6 bases). V was cut by 5 bases and J by 3 bases, with 16 bases left in between. Germline CDR1 SGHVS, CDR2 FNYEAQ. The CDR3 covers 15 residues. CDR3 sequence: CASSPGRWGEETQYF. The DNA for the CDR3 is TGTGCCAGCAGCCCAGGGAGGTGGGGGGAAGAGACCCAGTACTTC.

The chain employs TRBV29-1 and TRBJ2-1; 12 bases match TRBD2. The CDR3 is made up of 14 amino acids. V shed 3 bases and J 7 bases; nucleotides not matched to a gene: 4. Germline CDR1 SQVTM, CDR2 ANQGSEA. CDR3 nucleotides: TGCAGCGTTGATACCCTAGCGGGGGGGAATGAGCAGTTCTTC. Its translation: CSVDTLAGGNEQFF.

This clone turned up a few times. One end of the junction fails to match germline, which may point to a read error. V and J are TRBV20-1 and TRBJ1-1; D not resolved. The CDR3 is 11 amino acids. CDR1 and CDR2 from the germline V gene are DFQATT and SNEGSKA (reference sequence). CDR3 DNA sequence: TGTATGGGGAGCTTGAACACTGAAGCTTTCTTT. Amino acid sequence: CMGSLNTEAFF.

This clone came up a few times. At the DNA level, this CDR3 is encoded by other sequences in the same sample as well. The V and J genes are TRBV7-3 and TRBJ2-7; TRBD2 is a possible D gene (6 bases). The CDR3 consists of 15 residues. Germline V lookup: CDR1 SGHTA, CDR2 FQGTGA. The ends were cut back, 5 bases at V and 2 bases at J, with 16 bases in the middle. The CDR3 is CASSPQSGEAYEQYF. The CDR3 region has the DNA TGTGCCAGCAGCCCCCAGTCGGGGGAAGCCTACGAGCAGTACTTC. The full variable domain, rest sourced from reference TRBV7-3 and TRBJ2-7, is GAGVSQTPSNKVTEKGKYVELRCDPISGHTALYWYRQSLGQGPEFLIYFQGTGAADDSGLPNDRFFAVRPEGSVSTLKIQRTERGDSAVYLCASSPQSGEAYEQYFGPGTRLTVT.

This clone came up once. The chain couples TRBV4-3 to TRBJ1-4; D is possibly TRBD1 (6 bases). Between the trimmed V and J ends, which lost 1 base and 4 bases, there was a span of 10 bases. The germline CDR1 and CDR2 sequences are LGHNA and YSLEER. This CDR3 comprises 15 residues. CDR3 DNA sequence: TGCGCCAGCAGCCAAGGACAGGCTAATAATGAAAAACTGTTTTTT. It specifies CASSQGQANNEKLFF.

The CDR3 nucleotides read TGCGCCAGCAGTGGTACGGATGAAAAACTGTTTTTT. It codes for CASSGTDEKLFF. The gene calls are TRBV10-1 and TRBJ1-4; D gene uncertain. Germline CDR1 and CDR2: WNHNN and SYGVQD (reference sequence). The CDR3 totals 12 residues. With 4 bases removed from V and 6 bases from J, the gap between germline ends came to 6 bases.

The chain uses TRBV7-6 and TRBJ1-6; D not certain. The CDR3 runs to 13 residues. The germline V and J ends were trimmed by 8 bases and 11 bases, with 16 bases remaining between them. Germline assignment: CDR1 SGHVS and CDR2 FNYEAQ. Here the CDR3 DNA reads TGTGCCAGCTCGGCGGCGTTCGGGGCACCCCTCCACTTT. As protein: CASSAAFGAPLHF.

Here the CDR3 reads CASSYDGYQPQHF. DNA for the CDR3: TGTGCCAGCAGCTACGACGGGTATCAGCCCCAGCATTTT. The chain employs TRBV6-5 and TRBJ1-5, with D hard to call. V was trimmed by 6 bases and J by 5 bases, leaving 11 bases between them. The germline CDR1 and CDR2 sequences are MNHEY and SVGAGI. There are 13 residues in the CDR3.

The chain uses TRBV3-1 (or the pseudogene TRBV3-2) and TRBJ1-6; D may be TRBD1 (6 bases). Deletions cut 4 bases from V and 5 bases from J, with 9 bases between. The CDR3 has 14 residues. Germline values: CDR1 LGHDT, CDR2 YNNKEL (reference sequence). CDR3 DNA sequence: TGTGCCAGCAGCCCTCGACAGGATAATTCACCCCTCCACTTT. Protein sequence: CASSPRQDNSPLHF.

This chain uses TRBV6-5 with TRBJ1-4; no definite D call. This CDR3 region has 14 residues. Looked up from germline, CDR1 is MNHEY and CDR2 is SVGAGI. Between the trimmed V and J ends, which lost 6 bases and 2 bases, there was a span of 10 bases. CDR3 sequence: CASSAGGTNEKLFF. CDR3 sequence (DNA): TGTGCCAGCAGCGCCGGAGGGACTAATGAAAAACTGTTTTTT.

This sequence joins TRBV9 and TRBJ1-6; D uncertain. Trimming took off 0 bases at V and 4 bases at J, with 5 bases between the two ends. There are 14 residues in the CDR3. The germline V gene has CDR1 SGDLS and CDR2 YYNGEE. CDR3 DNA: TGTGCCAGCAGCGTAGGTCTGTATAATTCACCCCTCCACTTT. Translation: CASSVGLYNSPLHF.

The chain combines TRBV6-1 with TRBJ1-2; D not resolved. CDR3 length: 16 amino acids. Trimming shortened V by 1 base and J by 4 bases, and 16 bases separated the two germline ends. CDR1 and CDR2 (germline): MNHNS, SASEGT. DNA for the CDR3: TGTGCCAGCAGTGAAGGTGGTGTAAGGAGACTCTATGGCTACACCTTC. Translated, it gives CASSEGGVRRLYGYTF.

The chain uses TRBV27 and TRBJ2-1; 10 bases agree with TRBD2. Trimming took 5 bases from V and 3 from J; bases not matched to a gene: 1. The germline V gene has CDR1 MNHEY and CDR2 SMNVEV (reference sequence). This CDR3 is built from 14 residues. CDR3 sequence: CASSPSGGYNEQFF. The DNA for the CDR3 is TGTGCCAGCAGTCCTAGCGGGGGCTACAATGAGCAGTTCTTC.

The V gene is TRBV9, the J gene TRBJ1-5, with unresolved D. The V gene's germline CDR1 is SGDLS and CDR2 YYNGEE. The CDR3 loop spans 15 amino acids. Trimming left V 0 bases short and J 0 bases short, with 7 bases between. The CDR3 loop reads CASSVEPGSNQPQHF. The CDR3 DNA sequence: TGTGCCAGCAGCGTAGAGCCGGGTAGCAATCAGCCCCAGCATTTT.

This rearrangement joins TRBV29-1 to TRBJ2-5, with a tentative D call TRBD2 (6 bases). The germline gives CDR1 SQVTM, CDR2 ANQGSEA. With 4 bases removed from V and 2 bases from J, the gap between germline ends came to 14 bases. This CDR3 has 14 amino acids. The CDR3 loop reads CSVAQGGGQETQYF. The CDR3 DNA sequence: TGCAGCGTTGCCCAGGGAGGTGGGCAAGAGACCCAGTACTTC.

The rearrangement joins TRBV27 to TRBJ1-1, with D possibly being TRBD1 (6 bases). The germline V gene encodes CDR1 MNHEY and CDR2 SMNVEV (reference sequence). CDR3 size: 16 residues. V was clipped by 7 bases and J by 4 bases, with 22 bases between them. The DNA of the CDR3 is TGTGCCAGCACTCAGGGAACAGGGCTTCACGGCACTGAAGCTTTCTTT. Its translation: CASTQGTGLHGTEAFF.